The T cell receptor beta chain described here comes from a study of T cells in Graves' hyperthyroidism and ophthalmopathy. Study outcomes and limitations: Researchers found most expanded thyroid clonotypes above 0.001 in blood as well. Model output signaled ophthalmopathy a median around 6.9 months ahead of onset.

Among ophthalmopathy patients, the Clinical Activity Score reached at least 3, the NOSPECS grade reached at least 4, and duration remained under 3 months. A patient was excluded if there was uncontrolled infection, other autoimmune disease, pregnancy or lactation. The ends lost 4 bases at V and 5 bases at J; junction bases unmatched: 6. Germline values: CDR1 SGHTA, CDR2 FQGTGA. The CDR3 is 15 amino acids. The TCR beta CDR3 regions underwent amplification using RNA transcripts as the source. First-round RT-PCR of the TCR CDR3 relied on the HTBI primer set. From the multiplex PCR reads, TCRdb called clonotypes with MiXCR, one entry per CDR3 protein. The data hold under 600,000 distinct CDR3 sequences, with roughly 16% observed a single time. Concerning this clonotype itself: Antigen unknown.

Sequenced material: blood. This sequence originates from a woman aged 40 to 50 with Graves' ophthalmopathy. V and J are TRBV7-3 and TRBJ2-2, with 8 bases lining up with TRBD2. The chain's CDR3 is CASSYRGGPTGELFF. The CDR3 coding sequence is TGTGCCAGCAGCTACCGGGGGGGCCCAACCGGGGAGCTGTTTTTT.